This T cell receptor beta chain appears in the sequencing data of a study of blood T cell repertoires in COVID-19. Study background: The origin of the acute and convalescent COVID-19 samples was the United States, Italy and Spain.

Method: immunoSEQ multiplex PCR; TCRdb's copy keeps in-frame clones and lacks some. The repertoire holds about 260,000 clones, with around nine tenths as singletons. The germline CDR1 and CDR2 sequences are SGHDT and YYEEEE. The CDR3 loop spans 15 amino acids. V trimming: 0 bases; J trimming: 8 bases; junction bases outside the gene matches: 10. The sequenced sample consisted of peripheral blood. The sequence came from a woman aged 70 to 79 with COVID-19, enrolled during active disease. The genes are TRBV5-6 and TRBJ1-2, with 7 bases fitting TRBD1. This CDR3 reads CASSLGRTGGGGYTF. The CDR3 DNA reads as TGTGCCAGCAGCTTGGGCAGGACAGGAGGGGGCGGCTACACCTTC.